This TCR beta chain was documented in a study of OX40 agonist ivuxolimab in advanced cancers. Study background: Dose-escalation patients suffered from hepatocellular carcinoma, melanoma, renal cell or head and neck cancer. People who had prior anti-PD-1, anti-PD-L1 or anti-CTLA-4 therapy could take part, and under 50% had some.

This CDR3 has 13 amino acids. With 5 bases clipped from V and 3 bases from J, the junction kept 4 bases outside the gene matches. In germline, CDR1 is MNHNY, CDR2 SVGAGI (reference sequence). Method: immunoSEQ multiplex PCR; TCRdb's copy keeps in-frame clones and lacks some. The sample lists fewer than 70,000 clones; around 78% were seen once. Blood samples were obtained at baseline, cycle 4 day 1, and cycle 7 day 1. In the case of this clone: Its antigen is as yet unknown.

Study observations and caveats: Several nonresponders also turned out to have low normalized T-cell clonal expansion.

The gene calls are TRBV6-6 and TRBJ2-7, with 7 positions matching TRBD2. The sequence came from an adult with an advanced solid tumor such as melanoma, head and neck, liver or kidney cancer. The specimen was CD4+ or CD8+ T cells sorted from blood, collected in a trial of the OX40 agonist ivuxolimab. The CDR3 loop is CASSRLAVYEQYF. In DNA form, the CDR3 reads TGTGCCAGCAGTCGGCTAGCGGTCTACGAGCAGTACTTC.